The rows below give T cell receptor beta chains drawn from one sample of a study of shared clonotypes between healthy human individuals. Generated by immunoSEQ multiplex PCR, the TCRdb table keeps only in-frame clones and is missing some. The repertoire holds around 2,000,000 clones, with roughly 94% as singletons. Sequenced sample: naive CD4+ T cells sorted from blood. Receptor source: a man in his late teens or twenties in good health. The CDR3 runs from the conserved cysteine through the conserved F or W. D genes are given only for firm matches. Not every row has a clone size; where given, it reads once, few, many or a size class.

j_call clone_size d_call v_call cdr3_aa cdr3_nt
TRBJ1-2 NA NA TRBV9 CASSVEGRSLNYGYTF TGTGCCAGCAGCGTAGAGGGGAGGTCACTCAACTATGGCTACACCTTC
TRBJ2-7 NA NA TRBV6-1 CASTRSGTSSYEQYF TGTGCCAGCACCCGTTCGGGGACTTCCTCCTACGAGCAGTACTTC
TRBJ2-7 NA NA TRBV5-6 CASSLISPASSYEQYF TGTGCCAGCAGCTTAATCTCGCCAGCTAGCTCCTACGAGCAGTACTTC
TRBJ1-2 many NA TRBV30 CAWRPGGAPNYGYTF TGTGCCTGGAGGCCCGGGGGGGCACCCAACTATGGCTACACCTTC
TRBJ2-1 NA NA TRBV2 CASSEGNEQFF TGTGCCAGCAGTGAGGGGAATGAGCAGTTCTTC
TRBJ1-2 once NA TRBV15 CATSSYGGYGGYTF TGTGCCACCAGCAGTTACGGGGGCTACGGCGGCTACACCTTC
TRBJ2-3 NA NA TRBV28 CASRQNTDTQYF TGTGCCAGCAGACAGAACACAGATACGCAGTATTTT
TRBJ1-2 NA NA TRBV10-3 CAISESGSLPGYTF TGTGCCATCAGTGAGTCCGGGAGCTTGCCCGGCTACACCTTC
TRBJ2-7 NA NA TRBV7-2 CASSLEPGFVSEQYF TGTGCCAGCAGCTTAGAACCAGGGTTCGTTAGCGAGCAGTACTTC
TRBJ2-1 few TRBD1 TRBV30 CTGTGERGNEQFF TGCACCGGGACAGGGGAGCGGGGCAATGAGCAGTTCTTC
TRBJ2-7 NA NA TRBV2 CASSRGREQYF TGTGCCAGCTCGCGGGGGCGCGAGCAGTACTTC
TRBJ1-6 NA TRBD1 TRBV30 CACTDRARNSPLHF TGTGCCTGTACCGACAGGGCGAGGAATTCACCCCTCCACTTT
TRBJ2-7 NA NA TRBV6-5 CASSNRGGGPYEQYF TGTGCCAGCAGTAACAGGGGCGGGGGCCCCTACGAGCAGTACTTC
TRBJ1-6 once TRBD1 TRBV28 CASSLFPGQNNSPLHF TGTGCCAGCAGTTTATTTCCGGGACAGAATAATTCACCCCTCCACTTT
TRBJ1-3 NA NA TRBV9 CASSVDPQMTGNTIYF TGTGCCAGCAGCGTAGACCCCCAGATGACTGGAAACACCATATATTTT
TRBJ2-2 NA TRBD1 TRBV2 CASSVDRVSTGELFF TGTGCCAGCAGTGTGGACAGGGTGAGCACCGGGGAGCTGTTTTTT
TRBJ1-6 NA NA TRBV6-5 CASAPTGPNSPLHF TGTGCCAGCGCCCCTACAGGGCCAAATTCACCCCTCCACTTT
TRBJ2-4 NA TRBD2 TRBV18 CASTKLAGENIQYF TGTGCCAGCACGAAGCTAGCGGGGGAAAACATTCAGTACTTC
TRBJ1-2 NA TRBD1 TRBV7-9 CASSLGGLTGSGYGYTF TGTGCCAGCAGCTTAGGGGGGTTGACAGGGAGCGGCTATGGCTACACCTTC
TRBJ1-1 NA NA TRBV2 CASSEAGSVAFF TGTGCCAGCAGTGAAGCAGGGTCCGTAGCTTTCTTT
TRBJ2-3 NA TRBD2 TRBV10-3 CAISLAGGSTDTQYF TGTGCCATCAGCTTAGCGGGGGGAAGCACAGATACGCAGTATTTT
TRBJ1-5 NA TRBD1 TRBV7-2 CASSLKGTGKNQPQHF TGTGCCAGCAGCCTTAAAGGGACAGGGAAAAATCAGCCCCAGCATTTT
TRBJ1-5 NA NA TRBV19 CASSIWTRGQPQHF TGTGCCAGTAGTATCTGGACACGGGGCCAGCCCCAGCATTTT
TRBJ2-7 NA NA TRBV5-1 CASSSQGIYEQYF TGCGCCAGCAGCTCCCAGGGGATCTACGAGCAGTACTTC
TRBJ1-5 NA NA TRBV9 CASTRGRNARGDQPQHF TGTGCCAGCACCCGCGGCAGGAACGCGCGAGGGGATCAGCCCCAGCATTTT
TRBJ2-5 NA NA TRBV5-1 CASSLNAVGGEETQYF TGCGCCAGCAGCTTGAACGCGGTGGGGGGCGAGGAGACCCAGTACTTC